This is a list of T cell receptor beta chains from one sample in a study of cytomegalovirus exposure and HLA in healthy donors. Clones were read by immunoSEQ multiplex PCR, and TCRdb kept only the in-frame ones, dropping some. Of nearly 200,000 clones in the sample, 84% are singletons; the top ten hold roughly 13%. Sequenced: PBMCs. The source is a woman aged 25 to 39 in good health and CMV-seropositive. Each CDR3 is given with its conserved first and last residue. A D gene is named only where the DNA matches it firmly. Not every row has a clone size; where given, it reads once, few, many or a size class.

v_gene	j_gene	abundance	len	d_gene	CDR3aa	CDR3nt
TRBV12-5	TRBJ1-5	once	13	-	CASGLLADQPQHF	TGTGCTAGTGGTTTGTTGGCCGATCAGCCCCAGCATTTT
TRBV4-1	TRBJ1-1	-	14	-	CASSEQGRRTEAFF	TGCGCCAGCAGCGAACAGGGTCGGCGGACTGAAGCTTTCTTT
TRBV7-9	TRBJ1-5	-	14	-	CASSLGGGNQPQHF	TGTGCCAGCAGCTTGGGAGGGGGCAATCAGCCCCAGCATTTT
TRBV6-5	TRBJ2-1	-	13	TRBD2	CASSHRTSPEQFF	TGTGCCAGCAGTCACAGGACTAGTCCAGAGCAGTTCTTC
TRBV7-9	TRBJ1-2	-	15	-	CASSLAAGGEGGYTF	TGTGCCAGCAGCTTAGCGGCAGGCGGGGAGGGTGGCTACACCTTC
TRBV7-7	TRBJ1-4	-	13	-	CASSPSVNEKLFF	TGTGCTAGCAGCCCCTCGGTTAATGAAAAACTGTTTTTT
TRBV10-1	TRBJ1-4	many	15	TRBD1	CASRALTGLNEKLFF	TGCGCCAGCAGGGCCCTGACAGGGCTAAATGAAAAACTGTTTTTT
TRBV7-9	TRBJ1-3	-	16	-	CASSPQGLQRGNTIYF	TGTGCCAGCAGTCCCCAAGGCCTTCAGAGGGGAAACACCATATATTTT
TRBV27	TRBJ1-2	-	15	TRBD1	CASSLEQGNFFGYTF	TGTGCCAGCAGTTTAGAACAGGGGAATTTTTTTGGCTACACCTTC
TRBV9	TRBJ2-2	-	14	-	CASSPRQVTGELFF	TGTGCCAGCAGCCCGAGACAGGTCACCGGGGAGCTGTTTTTT
TRBV14	TRBJ1-4	-	16	TRBD1	CASSQGQIGLIEKLFF	TGTGCCAGCAGCCAGGGACAGATTGGCCTTATTGAAAAACTGTTTTTT
TRBV4-2	TRBJ2-5	-	16	-	CASSQAVTRDQETQYF	TGTGCCAGCAGCCAAGCCGTCACCAGGGACCAAGAGACCCAGTACTTC
TRBV27	TRBJ2-5	-	14	-	CASSFSPGKETQYF	TGTGCCAGCAGTTTTTCCCCAGGGAAAGAGACCCAGTACTTC
TRBV2	TRBJ2-5	-	15	TRBD2	CASSVQGGRRETQYF	TGTGCCAGCAGTGTGCAGGGCGGGAGACGGGAGACCCAGTACTTC
TRBV6-6	TRBJ2-3	-	13	-	CASTAQGADTQYF	TGTGCCAGCACCGCACAAGGGGCAGATACGCAGTATTTT
TRBV28	TRBJ2-1	-	15	TRBD1	CASSGRDRGYNEQFF	TGTGCCAGCAGTGGCCGGGACAGGGGTTACAATGAGCAGTTCTTC
TRBV2	TRBJ1-4	-	15	-	CASSGAGSLNEKLFF	TGTGCCAGCAGTGGGGCCGGGAGCTTAAATGAAAAACTGTTTTTT
TRBV6-5	TRBJ2-7	once	12	-	CASSLYAHEQYF	TGTGCCAGCAGCCTCTACGCCCACGAGCAGTACTTC
TRBV7-2	TRBJ2-7	-	15	TRBD2	CASSLPTSGRYEQYF	TGTGCCAGCAGCCTACCGACTAGCGGGAGATACGAGCAGTACTTC
TRBV2	TRBJ2-7	-	13	TRBD1	CASSPGTGYEQYF	TGTGCCAGCAGTCCCGGGACAGGCTACGAGCAGTACTTC
TRBV27	TRBJ1-5	-	15	TRBD1	CASSLEGQGNQPQHF	TGTGCCAGCAGTTTGGAGGGACAGGGCAATCAGCCCCAGCATTTT